This T cell receptor beta chain was found in a study of monozygotic twins with inflammatory bowel disease. Template-switch reactions added UMIs with a 6-nucleotide sample barcode. TCRdb re-called the 5' RACE reads, yielding one record per CDR3 amino acid sequence without DNA. The sample totals 190,000 or so distinct CDR3 sequences. Germline CDR1 and CDR2: SGHAT and FQNNGV. The CDR3 length is 15 residues. Points from the study as a whole: On the inverse Simpson index, IBD patients scored lower for TCRbeta diversity than healthy co-twins. Compared with healthy twins, IBD patients shared fewer clonotypes with others, especially with disease activity. There was no way to distinguish the different T cell subtypes.

Turning to this clonotype: No antigen is known for it.

The chain recombines TRBV11-2 with TRBJ1-2. The sequence was obtained from a human donor with ulcerative colitis or Crohn's disease, or a healthy co-twin of an affected twin (not recorded which). Sequenced input: blood. CDR3 sequence reads: CASSLVVDGQYGYTF.